This entry lists 27 T cell receptor beta chains sequenced from one sample in a study of T cell changes during pregnancy in multiple sclerosis. The data were produced by immunoSEQ multiplex PCR, yet TCRdb's version contains in-frame clones alone and is incomplete. The sample lists around 40,000 clones, roughly nine tenths occurring once. This material consisted of CD4+ T cells from peripheral blood mononuclear cells, taken in the first trimester of pregnancy. The receptors originated from a female donor with multiple sclerosis, enrolled in a pregnancy study.

The chain is built from TRBV5-4 and TRBJ2-3, with 10 nucleotides matching TRBD1. The J segment lost 6 bases and the V segment lost 3 bases, leaving 7 bases of the junction unmatched. Germline values: CDR1 SGHNT, CDR2 YYREEE (reference sequence). The CDR3 is 15 residues long. CDR3 residues: CASSSRTGGWDTQYF. Written as DNA, the CDR3 is TGTGCCAGCAGCTCTCGGACAGGGGGATGGGATACGCAGTATTTT.

The chain couples TRBV7-2 to TRBJ1-5, with 7 bases identical to TRBD1. V lost 5 bases and J lost 2; bases outside the gene matches: 3. The CDR3 loop spans 14 amino acids. Germline V gives CDR1 SGHTA, CDR2 FQGNSA. The chain's CDR3 is CASSRQGGNQPQHF. In DNA, the CDR3 is TGTGCCAGCAGCCGACAGGGAGGCAATCAGCCCCAGCATTTT.

This sequence joins TRBV18 and TRBJ2-4, with no clear D. Trimming left V 3 bases short and J 4 bases short, with 10 bases between. Germline lookup yields CDR1 KGHSH and CDR2 LQKENI. The CDR3 runs 14 residues. The CDR3 sequence is CASSPAGSKNIQYF. The CDR3 nucleotides are TGTGCCAGCTCACCGGCCGGGTCGAAAAACATTCAGTACTTC.

The chain uses TRBV5-1 and TRBJ1-3; D gene uncertain. The CDR3 is 14 amino acids. Trimming stripped 3 bases from V and 0 bases from J, with 7 bases between. Germline V gene data show CDR1 as SGHRS and CDR2 as YFSETQ. The CDR3 DNA sequence: TGCGCCAGCAGCTACGGTGACTCTGGAAACACCATATATTTT. The encoded protein is CASSYGDSGNTIYF.

The V and J genes are TRBV11-1 and TRBJ2-5, with 10 positions matching TRBD1. The V and J ends lost 5 bases and 6 bases, in that order; junction bases with no gene match: 6. The CDR3 is 14 amino acids. Per germline, CDR1 SGHAT and CDR2 FQDESV (reference sequence). The CDR3 DNA follows: TGTGCCAGCAGCCCCGGACAGGGGGTCAAGACCCAGTACTTC. Encoded protein: CASSPGQGVKTQYF.

This chain connects TRBV4-2 to TRBJ2-2, with TRBD2 identical over 12 bases. With V trimmed by 0 bases and J by 1 base, 3 bases remained unmatched. CDR1 is LGHNA and CDR2 is YNFKEQ in the germline V gene. The CDR3 has 18 amino acids. CDR3 region: CASSQEVLAGGNTGELFF. Here the CDR3 DNA reads TGTGCCAGCAGCCAAGAAGTACTAGCGGGAGGGAACACCGGGGAGCTGTTTTTT.

The rearrangement links TRBV28 to TRBJ2-5, with a tentative D call TRBD2 (5 bases). This CDR3 contains 13 residues. The germline V and J ends were trimmed by 2 bases and 2 bases, with 6 bases remaining between them. Germline assignment: CDR1 MDHEN and CDR2 SYDVKM. DNA of the CDR3: TGTGCCAGCAGTTTAAGGGAGCAAGAGACCCAGTACTTC. It yields the protein CASSLREQETQYF.

The genes are TRBV28 and TRBJ1-2; the D is unclear. Deletions cut 5 bases from V and 8 bases from J, with 9 bases between. There are 11 residues in the CDR3. Germline V lookup: CDR1 MDHEN, CDR2 SYDVKM. CDR3 nucleotides: TGTGCCAGCAGTGGAGACTCAGGCTACACCTTC. The encoded protein is CASSGDSGYTF.

The chain has TRBV2 and TRBJ1-5; D remains unclear. CDR1 SNHLY and CDR2 FYNNEI come from the germline V gene. V was clipped by 4 bases and J by 2 bases, with 9 bases between them. The CDR3 is 14 residues long. The CDR3 DNA reads TGTGCCAGCAGTGGAGACGGGGGCAATCAGCCCCAGCATTTT. Its translation: CASSGDGGNQPQHF.

The rearrangement links TRBV30 to TRBJ2-6; 13 bases are shared with TRBD2. The CDR3 contains 16 residues. The germline V gene has CDR1 GTSNPN and CDR2 SVGIG (reference sequence). With 3 bases clipped from V and 5 bases from J, the junction kept 4 bases outside the gene matches. CDR3 protein: CAWRGLAGIWANVLTF. CDR3 in DNA: TGTGCCTGGAGGGGACTAGCGGGAATCTGGGCCAACGTCCTGACTTTC. The full variable domain, with the rest looked up from reference TRBV30 and TRBJ2-6, is SQTIHQWPATLVQPVGSPLSLECTVEGTSNPNLYWYRQAAGRGLQLLFYSVGIGQISSEVPQNLSASRPQDRQFILSSKKLLLSDSGFYLCAWRGLAGIWANVLTFGAGSRLTVL.

The chain uses TRBV7-8 and TRBJ2-7, with 9 bases identical to TRBD2. Germline V gene sequence: CDR1 SGHVS, CDR2 FQNEAQ. The V and J ends lost 7 bases and 4 bases, in that order; junction bases with no gene match: 8. This CDR3 comprises 14 residues. DNA of the CDR3: TGTGCCAGCAATGGGCGGGAGGGCGAATACGAGCAGTACTTC. It codes for CASNGREGEYEQYF.

The CDR3 coding sequence is TGTGCCTGGAGCGCGGGACGGTCCTCTGGAAACACCATATATTTT. The encoded protein is CAWSAGRSSGNTIYF. This rearrangement joins TRBV30 to TRBJ1-3; possible D gene TRBD1, 5 bases. V was shortened by 3 bases and J by 0 bases, with 12 bases between the two germline ends. CDR1 is GTSNPN, CDR2 SVGIG, per germline (reference sequence). The CDR3 has 15 residues.

The V call is TRBV5-1, the J call TRBJ1-3; 9 bases match TRBD1. The CDR3 runs to 15 residues. The V segment lost 2 bases and the J segment 3 bases; nucleotides outside the gene matches: 3. CDR1 SGHRS and CDR2 YFSETQ come from the germline V gene. DNA for the CDR3: TGCGCCAGCAGCTTAGGACAGGGGAATGGAAACACCATATATTTT. Encoded protein: CASSLGQGNGNTIYF.

The rearrangement joins TRBV6-1 to TRBJ1-5; the match to TRBD1 covers 9 bases. CDR3 length equals 15 residues. V lost 4 bases and J lost 1; bases outside the gene matches: 2. The germline CDR1 and CDR2 sequences are MNHNS and SASEGT. This chain's CDR3 is CASSGQGGSNQPQHF. In DNA form, the CDR3 reads TGTGCCAGCAGTGGACAGGGGGGAAGCAATCAGCCCCAGCATTTT.

The V gene is TRBV5-1, the J gene TRBJ2-6, with D perhaps TRBD1 (5 bases). This CDR3 is built from 15 residues. The germline gives CDR1 SGHRS, CDR2 YFSETQ. V lost 5 bases, J lost 0 bases, and 9 bases lay in between. The CDR3 region is CASSPDSSGANVLTF. The CDR3 nucleotides are TGCGCCAGCAGTCCCGACAGCTCTGGGGCCAACGTCCTGACTTTC.

This clone was seen once. CDR3 amino acids: CASSQTGLHGETQYF. CDR3 bases: TGTGCCAGCAGTCAGACCGGCCTCCACGGGGAGACCCAGTACTTC. The chain has TRBV28 and TRBJ2-5; D call uncertain. Germline V lookup: CDR1 MDHEN, CDR2 SYDVKM. The CDR3 has 15 amino acids. V lost 5 bases and J lost 5, with 18 bases in between.

The V call is TRBV7-9, the J call TRBJ2-7; TRBD2 agrees at 9 bases. The V segment lost 1 base and the J segment 1 base; nucleotides outside the gene matches: 8. The CDR3 is made up of 17 amino acids. CDR1 is SEHNR, CDR2 FQNEAQ, per germline (reference sequence). In DNA, the CDR3 is TGTGCCAGCAGCTTAGGTATATCGCGGGAGGGTTCCTACGAGCAGTACTTC. This encodes CASSLGISREGSYEQYF.

The chain uses TRBV28 and TRBJ2-5, with 9 nucleotides matching TRBD2. Trimming cost V 5 bases and J 5 bases; bases outside gene matches: 9. This CDR3 has 15 residues. CDR1 and CDR2 from the germline V gene are MDHEN and SYDVKM. Here the CDR3 reads CASSPHLAGSETQYF. The CDR3, as DNA: TGTGCCAGCAGTCCCCACCTAGCGGGGTCGGAGACCCAGTACTTC.

The V gene is TRBV11-2, the J gene TRBJ1-5, with 7 bases matching TRBD1. Germline values: CDR1 SGHAT, CDR2 FQNNGV. The CDR3 length is 17 residues. The trim removed 5 bases at V and 7 bases at J, leaving 17 bases unmatched. CDR3 protein: CASSLQGGVGARQPQHF. CDR3 nucleotide sequence: TGTGCCAGCAGCCTCCAGGGGGGTGTGGGGGCGAGACAGCCCCAGCATTTT.

V and J are TRBV7-2 and TRBJ1-5; D possibly corresponds to TRBD1 (6 bases). CDR3 length: 15 residues. Trimming took off 5 bases at V and 3 bases at J, with 14 bases between the two ends. CDR1 and CDR2 from the germline V gene are SGHTA and FQGNSA. The CDR3 here is CASSTSQGHNQPQHF. Written as DNA, the CDR3 is TGTGCCAGCAGCACGAGCCAGGGGCACAATCAGCCCCAGCATTTT.

V is TRBV19 and J is TRBJ2-1, with 10 bases matching TRBD2. CDR1 and CDR2 from the germline V gene are LNHDA and SQIVND (reference sequence). V gave up 6 bases and J gave up 8 bases; unmatched junction bases: 10. The CDR3 totals 15 residues. The CDR3 reads CASSRLAGIRDEQFF. The CDR3 nucleotides read TGTGCCAGTAGCAGACTAGCGGGCATTAGGGATGAGCAGTTCTTC. The variable domain in full, with the rest retrieved from reference TRBV19 and TRBJ2-1, is DGGITQSPKYLFRKEGQNVTLSCEQNLNHDAMYWYRQDPGQGLRLIYYSQIVNDFQKGDIAEGYSVSREKKESFPLTVTSAQKNPTAFYLCASSRLAGIRDEQFFGPGTRLTVL.

The V gene is TRBV30, the J gene TRBJ2-7, with 9 bases matching TRBD2. Per the germline V gene, CDR1 is GTSNPN and CDR2 is SVGIG (reference sequence). V shed 2 bases and J 2 bases; nucleotides not matched to a gene: 10. This CDR3 contains 16 residues. This CDR3 is CAWSQWTSGRTYEQYF. CDR3 in DNA: TGTGCCTGGAGTCAATGGACCAGCGGGAGGACCTACGAGCAGTACTTC.

The chain has TRBV20-1 and TRBJ2-4; 7 bases agree with TRBD2. This CDR3 comprises 11 residues. The germline gives CDR1 DFQATT, CDR2 SNEGSKA (reference sequence). The junction had 2 bases not matched to a gene; V was cut back by 6 bases and J by 6 bases. CDR3 DNA: TGCAGTGCGGGCGGGGGAAACATTCAGTACTTC. Protein product: CSAGGGNIQYF.

The chain recombines TRBV9 with TRBJ2-5; 10 nucleotides line up with TRBD2. Trimming cost V 0 bases and J 5 bases; bases outside gene matches: 7. Germline-derived CDR1 and CDR2 are SGDLS and YYNGEE. The CDR3 extends over 16 amino acids. The CDR3 protein is CASSVGSGRGFETQYF. As DNA, the CDR3 is TGTGCCAGCAGCGTAGGGAGCGGGAGGGGCTTTGAGACCCAGTACTTC.

This chain uses TRBV6-5 with TRBJ2-7, with D unclear. With 7 bases removed from V and 2 bases from J, the gap between germline ends came to 12 bases. The CDR3 runs 13 residues. CDR1 and CDR2 (germline): MNHEY, SVGAGI. CDR3: CASKAGKAYEQYF. CDR3 DNA sequence: TGTGCCAGCAAGGCAGGCAAGGCCTACGAGCAGTACTTC.

The chain links TRBV6-6 to TRBJ2-7; TRBD2 matches at 7 bases. Germline V lookup: CDR1 MNHNY, CDR2 SVGAGI (reference sequence). This CDR3 contains 15 residues. V dropped 1 base and J dropped 4; count of bases not matched to a gene: 7. This chain's CDR3 is CASSYWGGAGYEQYF. The CDR3 DNA sequence: TGTGCCAGCAGTTACTGGGGGGGTGCGGGATACGAGCAGTACTTC.

CDR3 coding DNA: TGTGCCAGCAGATTACAGGGGGCGCGTGGAGACGAGCAGTACTTC. Its translation is CASRLQGARGDEQYF. The V and J genes are TRBV5-5 and TRBJ2-7; 9 nucleotides agree with TRBD1. Germline CDR1 is SGHKS and CDR2 is YYEKEE (reference sequence). The CDR3 totals 15 residues. Unmatched junction bases numbered 11, after V lost 5 bases and J lost 5 bases.